Listed here are 29 T cell receptor beta chains from one sample, sequenced in a study of PD-L1 blockade in urothelial cancer. Method: immunoSEQ multiplex PCR; TCRdb's copy keeps in-frame clones and lacks some. The sample consists of about 63,000 clones, around 81% of them appearing once. Time point noted: pretreatment peripheral blood. The sequencing used PBMCs, collected around atezolizumab (anti-PD-L1) treatment. Source of these receptors: a man between 65 and 79 years old with urothelial cancer.

The chain's CDR3 is CASSRQGGEVNEQFF. The CDR3 DNA reads TGTGCCAGCTCACGACAGGGTGGTGAGGTTAATGAGCAGTTCTTC. This chain connects TRBV18 to TRBJ2-1; 7 bases are a match to TRBD1. The CDR3 length is 15 residues. Germline V gives CDR1 KGHSH, CDR2 LQKENI. With 4 bases clipped from V and 7 bases from J, the junction kept 10 bases outside the gene matches.

The V call is TRBV19, the J call TRBJ1-1, with 7 bases that match TRBD1. CDR1 and CDR2 (germline): LNHDA, SQIVND (reference sequence). With V trimmed by 3 bases and J by 6 bases, 16 bases remained unmatched. CDR3 length: 17 amino acids. The CDR3 DNA reads as TGTGCCAGTAGTATGTATAGGGGGCGCTCTGTTAGTCCTGAAGCTTTCTTT. This gives the protein CASSMYRGRSVSPEAFF.

This chain joins TRBV7-9 and TRBJ2-4; the match to TRBD1 covers 7 bases. The CDR3 loop spans 13 amino acids. Germline V gives CDR1 SEHNR, CDR2 FQNEAQ (reference sequence). The trim removed 5 bases at V and 7 bases at J, leaving 5 bases unmatched. In DNA, the CDR3 is TGTGCCAGCAGCGCAGACAGGGAGAACATTCAGTACTTC. It codes for CASSADRENIQYF.

V is TRBV7-9 and J is TRBJ2-2; 11 bases are shared with TRBD1. CDR3 size: 15 residues. Trimming cost V 5 bases and J 5 bases; bases outside gene matches: 4. Germline assignment: CDR1 SEHNR and CDR2 FQNEAQ (reference sequence). CDR3 bases: TGTGCCAGCAGCCCGGGACAGGGGGTTACCGGGGAGCTGTTTTTT. Translated, it gives CASSPGQGVTGELFF.

The chain has TRBV2 and TRBJ1-2; TRBD1 matches at 7 bases. This CDR3 spans 13 amino acids. The junction had 4 bases not matched to a gene; V was cut back by 4 bases and J by 5 bases. CDR1 and CDR2 from the germline V gene are SNHLY and FYNNEI. The CDR3 loop reads CASSGQGTYGYTF. DNA for the CDR3: TGTGCCAGCAGTGGACAGGGAACTTATGGCTACACCTTC.

V usage is TRBV19 and J usage is TRBJ2-7, with 10 bases lining up with TRBD2. The CDR3 loop spans 15 amino acids. Looked up from germline, CDR1 is LNHDA and CDR2 is SQIVND (reference sequence). V lost 4 bases, J lost 1 base, and 4 bases stayed unmatched. Written as DNA, the CDR3 is TGTGCCAGTAGTACATCTAGCGGGAGTTCCTACGAGCAGTACTTC. It codes for CASSTSSGSSYEQYF.

V gene TRBV9 combines with J gene TRBJ2-1; TRBD2 matches at 11 bases. Germline V gene lookup returns CDR1 SGDLS and CDR2 YYNGEE. The CDR3 covers 16 residues. Trimming at V came to 3 bases and at J to 3 bases, leaving 5 bases not matched to a gene. The CDR3 spells CASSEIAGGFYNEQFF. In DNA, the CDR3 is TGTGCCAGCAGCGAGATAGCGGGGGGGTTCTACAATGAGCAGTTCTTC. Using reference TRBV9 and TRBJ2-1 for the parts outside the CDR3, the full variable domain is DSGVTQTPKHLITATGQRVTLRCSPRSGDLSVYWYQQSLDQGLQFLIQYYNGEERAKGNILERFSAQQFPDLHSELNLSSLELGDSALYFCASSEIAGGFYNEQFFGPGTRLTVL.

The V and J genes are TRBV19 and TRBJ1-5, with 9 nucleotides matching TRBD1. There are 14 residues in the CDR3. V lost 10 bases, J lost 1 base, and 5 bases stayed unmatched. Germline V gene sequence: CDR1 LNHDA, CDR2 SQIVND (reference sequence). The CDR3 here is CATRDRASNQPQHF. The CDR3 coding sequence is TGTGCCACCCGGGACAGGGCGAGCAATCAGCCCCAGCATTTT.

V gene TRBV9 combines with J gene TRBJ2-7; TRBD2 agrees at 7 bases. The CDR3 runs 14 residues. After removal of 0 bases from V and 2 bases from J, the junction contained 2 bases not matched to a gene. Germline CDR1 SGDLS, CDR2 YYNGEE. The CDR3 coding sequence is TGTGCCAGCAGCGTAGGGACTAGAGCCTACGAGCAGTACTTC. It is translated as CASSVGTRAYEQYF.

This chain uses TRBV10-2 with TRBJ1-3; TRBD1 agrees at 7 bases. The CDR3 has 16 residues. The germline V gene has CDR1 WSHSY and CDR2 SAAADI. V lost 8 bases to trimming and J lost 2 bases; unmatched junction nucleotides: 12. The DNA of the CDR3 is TGCGCCAGCTCAGACTGGGGACAGAGGGCTGGAAACACCATATATTTT. It is translated as CASSDWGQRAGNTIYF.

The V call is TRBV6-5, the J call TRBJ2-7; D unresolved. CDR1 MNHEY and CDR2 SVGAGI come from the germline V gene. The CDR3 is 14 amino acids. V was pared by 2 bases and J by 0 bases, with 8 bases between. The CDR3 loop is CASSYIVGSYEQYF. The CDR3 nucleotides are TGTGCCAGCAGTTACATCGTCGGCTCCTACGAGCAGTACTTC.

This clone was counted a few times. The J gene is TRBJ1-3, the V gene TRBV19; D not certain. CDR1 and CDR2 (germline): LNHDA, SQIVND (reference sequence). The CDR3 is 12 amino acids. Trimming removed 4 bases from V and 4 bases from J, with 5 bases in between. The DNA for the CDR3 is TGTGCCAGTAGTACGCGAGGAAACACCATATATTTT. It yields the protein CASSTRGNTIYF.

The chain joins TRBV5-5 to TRBJ2-2; TRBD1 matches 7 bases. The length of the CDR3 is 15 residues. With V trimmed by 0 bases and J by 6 bases, 5 bases remained unmatched. The germline V gene has CDR1 SGHKS and CDR2 YYEKEE (reference sequence). This CDR3 is CASSLEGGRAGELFF. The DNA for the CDR3 is TGTGCCAGCAGCTTGGAAGGGGGCCGCGCCGGGGAGCTGTTTTTT.

This clone was seen a single time. The J gene is TRBJ1-1, the V gene TRBV5-4; TRBD1 aligns across 9 bases. This CDR3 region has 14 residues. Per germline, CDR1 SGHNT and CDR2 YYREEE (reference sequence). Trimming cost V 4 bases and J 1 base; bases outside gene matches: 2. The DNA of the CDR3 is TGTGCCAGCAGCCGGGACAGGGCGAACACTGAAGCTTTCTTT. Its protein product is CASSRDRANTEAFF.

The chain recombines TRBV2 with TRBJ2-2; 10 positions match TRBD2. The V gene's germline CDR1 is SNHLY and CDR2 FYNNEI. J lost 2 bases, V lost 6 bases, and 6 bases had no gene match. The CDR3 contains 16 residues. CDR3 sequence reads: CASSLWTSGNTGELFF. In DNA, the CDR3 is TGTGCCAGCAGCCTCTGGACTAGCGGTAACACCGGGGAGCTGTTTTTT.

The rearrangement links TRBV7-8 to TRBJ1-3, with 7 bases identical to TRBD1. The CDR3 is 14 residues long. V trimming: 5 bases; J trimming: 4 bases; junction bases outside the gene matches: 5. Germline assignment: CDR1 SGHVS and CDR2 FQNEAQ. The CDR3 region is CASSLMDRGNTIYF. As DNA, the CDR3 is TGTGCCAGCAGCCTCATGGACAGGGGAAACACCATATATTTT.

The V gene is TRBV5-1, the J gene TRBJ1-1; 10 bases are shared with TRBD1. Losses at the gene ends were 4 bases for V and 5 bases for J; bases not matched to a gene: 11. Germline V gene lookup returns CDR1 SGHRS and CDR2 YFSETQ. This CDR3 is built from 16 residues. DNA for the CDR3: TGCGCCAGCAGCGTATCCGGGACAGGGGCGAGGACTGAAGCTTTCTTT. This encodes CASSVSGTGARTEAFF. The variable domain in full, with the rest retrieved from reference TRBV5-1 and TRBJ1-1, is KAGVTQTPRYLIKTRGQQVTLSCSPISGHRSVSWYQQTPGQGLQFLFEYFSETQRNKGNFPGRFSGRQFSNSRSEMNVSTLELGDSALYLCASSVSGTGARTEAFFGQGTRLTVV.

This chain links TRBV19 with TRBJ2-3; perhaps TRBD1 as D (5 bases). Per germline, CDR1 LNHDA and CDR2 SQIVND (reference sequence). Trimming took off 1 base at V and 3 bases at J, with 11 bases between the two ends. The CDR3 extends over 15 amino acids. CDR3 sequence (DNA): TGTGCCAGTAGTATAGTAACAGGTGGTACAGATACGCAGTATTTT. Translating gives CASSIVTGGTDTQYF.

As for this clone: The identical CDR3 is also encoded by other nucleotide sequences in the sample. The V and J genes are TRBV18 and TRBJ1-5; D gene ambiguous. V dropped 1 base and J dropped 0 bases, with 10 bases sitting between them. Germline values: CDR1 KGHSH, CDR2 LQKENI. CDR3 length equals 16 residues. The CDR3 spells CASSPQSGYSNQPQHF. The CDR3 region has the DNA TGTGCCAGCTCACCACAGTCAGGTTATAGCAATCAGCCCCAGCATTTT.

V and J are TRBV18 and TRBJ1-2, with 9 bases fitting TRBD1. V was clipped by 2 bases and J by 5 bases; unmatched bases: 6. Germline CDR1 and CDR2: KGHSH and LQKENI. CDR3 length: 15 amino acids. CDR3 in DNA: TGTGCCAGCTCACCAGAGGTACAGGGGGCGTATGGCTACACCTTC. Translation: CASSPEVQGAYGYTF. Variable domain in full (rest from reference TRBV18 and TRBJ1-2): NAGVMQNPRHLVRRRGQEARLRCSPMKGHSHVYWYRQLPEEGLKFMVYLQKENIIDESGMPKERFSAEFPKEGPSILRIQQVVRGDSAAYFCASSPEVQGAYGYTFGSGTRLTVV.

This clone showed up just once. This CDR3 reads CASSLTGGGKTQYF. For the CDR3, the DNA is TGTGCCAGCAGCTTAACGGGGGGCGGTAAGACCCAGTACTTC. The V call is TRBV7-6, the J call TRBJ2-5, with a weak D call TRBD2 (7 bases). Trimming shortened V by 2 bases and J by 6 bases, and 13 bases separated the two germline ends. The CDR3 has 14 residues. Germline CDR1 is SGHVS and CDR2 is FNYEAQ.

This clone turned up a few times. The chain joins TRBV6-6 to TRBJ1-3; D is unclear. V shed 4 bases and J shed 2 bases, with 9 bases lying between them. This CDR3 has 14 amino acids. Per germline, CDR1 MNHNY and CDR2 SVGAGI (reference sequence). CDR3 in amino acids: CASSSVYTGNTIYF. The CDR3 region has the DNA TGTGCCAGCAGTTCGGTGTATACTGGAAACACCATATATTTT.

This rearrangement joins TRBV7-6 to TRBJ1-1; D perhaps matches TRBD1 (6 bases). The germline V gene has CDR1 SGHVS and CDR2 FNYEAQ. Trimming took 1 base from V and 5 from J, leaving 14 bases between them. The CDR3 runs 15 residues. CDR3 sequence reads: CASSLDAGAGTEAFF. In DNA, the CDR3 is TGTGCCAGCAGCTTAGACGCGGGGGCTGGGACTGAAGCTTTCTTT.

This chain uses TRBV21-1 with TRBJ1-3; the listed D gene, TRBD1, was not tested against the DNA. TRBV21-1 is a pseudogene. The CDR3 has 16 amino acids. The CDR3 loop is CASSTRHPSSGNTIYF. CDR3 bases: TGTGCCAGCAGCACTCGACACCCGAGCTCTGGAAACACCATATATTTT.

This chain links TRBV7-8 with TRBJ2-1; D ambiguous. This CDR3 is 14 amino acids long. Germline V lookup: CDR1 SGHVS, CDR2 FQNEAQ. The V gene lost 5 bases and the J gene lost 5 bases, with 13 bases spanning the gap. The CDR3 region is CASSQPGPNNEQFF. CDR3 sequence (DNA): TGTGCCAGCAGCCAACCGGGTCCTAACAATGAGCAGTTCTTC.

This chain links TRBV7-6 with TRBJ2-5; tentatively, D is TRBD1 (6 bases). V shed 2 bases and J shed 10 bases, with 11 bases lying between them. The germline CDR1 and CDR2 sequences are SGHVS and FNYEAQ. This CDR3 comprises 12 residues. The CDR3 reads CASSLSSQGQYF. CDR3 in DNA: TGTGCCAGCAGCTTAAGCTCACAGGGCCAGTACTTC.

V gene TRBV7-3 combines with J gene TRBJ2-5, with D possibly being TRBD2 (7 bases). The CDR3 sequence is 15 residues long. In germline, CDR1 is SGHTA, CDR2 FQGTGA. The V end was cut by 2 bases, the J end by 2 bases, with 12 bases between. The CDR3 DNA reads TGTGCCAGCAGCTTAGGCGGGGGCCGACAAGAGACCCAGTACTTC. As protein: CASSLGGGRQETQYF. The full variable domain, with the rest looked up from reference TRBV7-3 and TRBJ2-5, is GAGVSQTPSNKVTEKGKYVELRCDPISGHTALYWYRQSLGQGPEFLIYFQGTGAADDSGLPNDRFFAVRPEGSVSTLKIQRTERGDSAVYLCASSLGGGRQETQYFGPGTRLLVL.

This clone has a single count. The V call is TRBV18, the J call TRBJ1-6; the D gene is possibly TRBD1 (6 bases). The germline V and J ends were trimmed by 3 bases and 7 bases, with 7 bases remaining between them. Germline V lookup: CDR1 KGHSH, CDR2 LQKENI. This CDR3 has 13 residues. The CDR3 sequence is CASSPTGNSPLHF. In DNA form, the CDR3 reads TGTGCCAGCTCACCTACAGGGAATTCACCCCTCCACTTT. The entire variable domain, with the rest obtained from reference TRBV18 and TRBJ1-6, is as follows: NAGVMQNPRHLVRRRGQEARLRCSPMKGHSHVYWYRQLPEEGLKFMVYLQKENIIDESGMPKERFSAEFPKEGPSILRIQQVVRGDSAAYFCASSPTGNSPLHFGNGTRLTVT.

The chain uses TRBV7-3 and TRBJ2-1; 9 nucleotides agree with TRBD1. Losses at the gene ends were 3 bases for V and 5 bases for J; bases not matched to a gene: 17. Germline values: CDR1 SGHTA, CDR2 FQGTGA. The length of the CDR3 is 19 residues. The CDR3 region is CASSFHHSPTGTGNNEQFF. The CDR3 DNA is TGTGCCAGCAGCTTTCATCATTCCCCGACCGGGACAGGGAACAATGAGCAGTTCTTC.